The entry that follows covers one TCR beta chain sequence. As yet, its antigen is unknown. This record belongs to a study of cytomegalovirus exposure and HLA in healthy donors. Study-wide background: The Caucasian-associated ancestry cluster held 65% to 85% of under 450 genotyped donors.

Study-level results: The majority of CMV-associated TCR beta chains were reported as apparently HLA-restricted in a later analysis.

The CDR3 spans 15 residues. Germline assignment: CDR1 KGHSH and CDR2 LQKENI. V was clipped by 6 bases and J by 0 bases, with 11 bases between them. Use of 60 Vbeta and 13 Jbeta primers characterized the PCR. TCRdb keeps only in-frame clones here, not all; method: immunoSEQ multiplex PCR. The table records some 150,000 clones, 77% of them present only once. The gene calls are TRBV18 and TRBJ1-4, with D possibly being TRBD1 (6 bases). Sequencing input: PBMCs. The source is a man aged 25 to 40 in good health and CMV-seropositive. The CDR3 nucleotides are TGTGCCAGCTCGCCGGACAGAGCAACTAATGAAAAACTGTTTTTT. Its protein is CASSPDRATNEKLFF.